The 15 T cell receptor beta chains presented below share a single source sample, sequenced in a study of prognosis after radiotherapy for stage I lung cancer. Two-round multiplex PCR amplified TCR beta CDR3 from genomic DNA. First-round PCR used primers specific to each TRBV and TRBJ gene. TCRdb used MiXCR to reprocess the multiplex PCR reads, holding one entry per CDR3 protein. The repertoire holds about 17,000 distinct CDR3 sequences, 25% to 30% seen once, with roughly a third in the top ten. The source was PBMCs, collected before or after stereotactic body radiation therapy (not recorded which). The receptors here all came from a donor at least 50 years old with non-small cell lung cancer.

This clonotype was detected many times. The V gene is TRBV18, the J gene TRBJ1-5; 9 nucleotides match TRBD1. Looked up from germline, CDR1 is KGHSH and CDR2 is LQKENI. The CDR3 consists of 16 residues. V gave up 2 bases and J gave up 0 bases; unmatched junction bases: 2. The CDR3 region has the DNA TGTGCCAGCTCACCAGGACAGGGGACTAGCAATCAGCCCCAGCATTTT. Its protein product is CASSPGQGTSNQPQHF.

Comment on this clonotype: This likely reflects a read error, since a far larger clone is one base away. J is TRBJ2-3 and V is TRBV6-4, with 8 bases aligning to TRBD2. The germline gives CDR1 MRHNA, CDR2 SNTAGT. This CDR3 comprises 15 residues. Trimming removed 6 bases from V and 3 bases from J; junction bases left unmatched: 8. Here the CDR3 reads CASRYTGGGTDTQYF. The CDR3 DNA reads TGTGCCAGCAGATACACGGGAGGGGGGACAGATACGCAGTATTTT.

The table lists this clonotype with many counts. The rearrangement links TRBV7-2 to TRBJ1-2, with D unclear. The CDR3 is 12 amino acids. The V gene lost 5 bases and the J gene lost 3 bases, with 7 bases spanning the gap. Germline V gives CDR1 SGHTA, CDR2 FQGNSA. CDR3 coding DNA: TGTGCCAGCAGCAAGACGTACTATGGCTACACCTTC. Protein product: CASSKTYYGYTF.

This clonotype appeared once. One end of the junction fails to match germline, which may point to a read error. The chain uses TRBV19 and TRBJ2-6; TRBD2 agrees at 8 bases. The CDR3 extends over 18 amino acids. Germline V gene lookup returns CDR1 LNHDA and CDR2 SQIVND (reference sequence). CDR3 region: CASSIGIAGSSGANVLTF. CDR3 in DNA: TGTGCTAGTAGTATCGGAATAGCGGGGAGCTCTGGGGCCAACGTCCTGACTTTC.

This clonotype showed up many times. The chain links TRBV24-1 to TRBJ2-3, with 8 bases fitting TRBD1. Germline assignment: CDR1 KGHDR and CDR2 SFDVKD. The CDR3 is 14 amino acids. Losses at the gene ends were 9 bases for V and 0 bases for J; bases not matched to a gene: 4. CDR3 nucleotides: TGTGCCACCGAGGGACAGGCCAGCACAGATACGCAGTATTTT. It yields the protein CATEGQASTDTQYF.

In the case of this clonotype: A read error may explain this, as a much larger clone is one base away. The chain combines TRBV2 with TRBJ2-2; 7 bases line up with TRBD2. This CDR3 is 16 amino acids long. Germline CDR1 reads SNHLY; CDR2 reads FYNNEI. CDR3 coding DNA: TGTGCCGGCAGTGAGGATAGCGGGTTTTACACCGGGGAGCTGTTTTTT. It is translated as CAGSEDSGFYTGELFF.

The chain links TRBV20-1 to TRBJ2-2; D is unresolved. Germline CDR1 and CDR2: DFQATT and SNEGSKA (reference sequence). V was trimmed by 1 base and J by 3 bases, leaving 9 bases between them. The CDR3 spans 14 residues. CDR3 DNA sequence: TGCAGTGCTAGAGTGGCAGTGGACACCGGGGAGCTGTTTTTT. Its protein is CSARVAVDTGELFF.

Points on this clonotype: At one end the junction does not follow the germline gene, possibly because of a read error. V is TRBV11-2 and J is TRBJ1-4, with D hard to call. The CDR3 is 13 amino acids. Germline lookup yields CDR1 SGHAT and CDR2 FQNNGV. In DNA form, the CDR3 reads TGTGCCAGCAGCTTTGAGGCCACCTCAAAACAGTTTTTT. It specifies CASSFEATSKQFF. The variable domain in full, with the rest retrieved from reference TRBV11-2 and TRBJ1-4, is EAGVAQSPRYKIIEKRQSVAFWCNPISGHATLYWYQQILGQGPKLLIQFQNNGVVDDSQLPKDRFSAERLKGVDSTLKIQPAKLEDSAVYLCASSFEATSKQFFGSGTQLSVL.

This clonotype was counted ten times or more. CDR3 amino acids: CASSEGILGTGHNEQFF. The CDR3 DNA reads TGTGCCAGCAGCGAAGGGATACTCGGGACAGGGCACAATGAGCAGTTCTTC. The chain is built from TRBV11-3 and TRBJ2-1; 9 bases match TRBD1. With 5 bases clipped from V and 5 bases from J, the junction kept 13 bases outside the gene matches. The CDR3 sequence is 17 residues long. Germline CDR1 reads SGHNT; CDR2 reads YENEEA. Filled out from reference TRBV11-3 and TRBJ2-1, the complete variable domain reads EAGVVQSPRYKIIEKKQPVAFWCNPISGHNTLYWYLQNLGQGPELLIRYENEEAVDDSQLPKDRFSAERLKGVDSTLKIQPAELGDSAVYLCASSEGILGTGHNEQFFGPGTRLTVL.

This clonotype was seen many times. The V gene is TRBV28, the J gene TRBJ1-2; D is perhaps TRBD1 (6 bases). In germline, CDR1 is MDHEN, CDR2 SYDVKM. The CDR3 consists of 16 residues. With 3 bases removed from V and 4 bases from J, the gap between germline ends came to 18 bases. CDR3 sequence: CASSFGGQISGYGYTF. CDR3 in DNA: TGTGCCAGCAGTTTCGGCGGACAGATCTCTGGCTATGGCTACACCTTC.

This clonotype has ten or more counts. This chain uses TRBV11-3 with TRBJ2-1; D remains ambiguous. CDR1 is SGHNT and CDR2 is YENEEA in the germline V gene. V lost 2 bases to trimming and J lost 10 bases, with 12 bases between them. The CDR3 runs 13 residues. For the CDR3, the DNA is TGTGCCAGCAGCTTAATGGGGTCCTACGAGCAGTTCTTC. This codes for CASSLMGSYEQFF.

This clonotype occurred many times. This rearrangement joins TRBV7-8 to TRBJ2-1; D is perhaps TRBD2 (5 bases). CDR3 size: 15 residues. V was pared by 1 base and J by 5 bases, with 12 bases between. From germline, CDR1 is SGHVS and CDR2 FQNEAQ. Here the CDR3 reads CASSLERTLNNEQFF. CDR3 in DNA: TGTGCCAGCAGCTTAGAAAGGACTCTGAACAATGAGCAGTTCTTC.

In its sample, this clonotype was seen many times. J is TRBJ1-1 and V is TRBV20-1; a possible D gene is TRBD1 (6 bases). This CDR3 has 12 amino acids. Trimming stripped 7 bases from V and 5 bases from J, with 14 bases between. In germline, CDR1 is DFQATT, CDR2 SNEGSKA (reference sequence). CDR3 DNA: TGCAGTGTCGCAGCAGGGGAAACTGAAGCTTTCTTT. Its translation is CSVAAGETEAFF.

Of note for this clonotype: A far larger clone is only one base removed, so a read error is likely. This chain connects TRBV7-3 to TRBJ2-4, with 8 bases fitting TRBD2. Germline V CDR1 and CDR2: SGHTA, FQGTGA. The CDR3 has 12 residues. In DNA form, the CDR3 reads TGTGCCAGCAGCACCTCGACTAGCGAGCAGTCCTTC. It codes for CASSTSTSEQSF.

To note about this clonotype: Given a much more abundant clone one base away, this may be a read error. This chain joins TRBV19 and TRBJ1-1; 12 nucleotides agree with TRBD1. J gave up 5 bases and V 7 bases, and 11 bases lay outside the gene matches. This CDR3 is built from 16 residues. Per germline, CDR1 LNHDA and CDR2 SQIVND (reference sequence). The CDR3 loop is CASMPGTGGAGTEAFF. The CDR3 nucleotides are TGTGCCAGTATGCCGGGGACAGGGGGCGCGGGGACTGAAGCTTTCTTT. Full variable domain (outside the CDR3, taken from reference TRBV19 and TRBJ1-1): DGGITQSPKYLFRKEGQNVTLSCEQNLNHDAMYWYRQDPGQGLRLIYYSQIVNDFQKGDIAEGYSVSREKKESFPLTVTSAQKNPTAFYLCASMPGTGGAGTEAFFGQGTRLTVV.